Shown below are 27 T cell receptor beta chains from a single sample sequenced in a study of OX40 agonist ivuxolimab in advanced cancers. The protocol was immunoSEQ multiplex PCR, while the TCRdb copy is restricted to in-frame clones and leaves out a portion. Found here are about 55,000 clones, about 88% of them singletons; the top ten hold around 1.5%. Here the sequenced sample was CD4+ or CD8+ T cells sorted from blood, taken in a trial of the OX40 agonist ivuxolimab. These receptors were taken from an adult with an advanced solid tumor such as melanoma, head and neck, liver or kidney cancer.

V and J are TRBV18 and TRBJ1-2; the D is unclear. Germline CDR1 KGHSH, CDR2 LQKENI. The V gene lost 1 base and the J gene lost 4 bases, with 10 bases spanning the gap. This CDR3 has 14 residues. CDR3 coding DNA: TGTGCCAGCTCACCACGAGGCGAAAGCTATGGCTACACCTTC. As protein: CASSPRGESYGYTF.

This chain uses TRBV6-1 with TRBJ2-5; 9 nucleotides agree with TRBD2. With V trimmed by 1 base and J by 6 bases, 9 bases remained unmatched. The germline CDR1 and CDR2 sequences are MNHNS and SASEGT. The CDR3 consists of 16 residues. The CDR3 DNA is TGTGCCAGCAGTGAAGGGAGCGGGGGGCCGGGAAAGACCCAGTACTTC. It encodes CASSEGSGGPGKTQYF.

The chain uses TRBV6-6 and TRBJ1-2; D remains unclear. Trimming left V 2 bases short and J 6 bases short, with 16 bases between. Germline V gene sequence: CDR1 MNHNY, CDR2 SVGAGI (reference sequence). The CDR3 consists of 15 residues. The CDR3 DNA is TGTGCCAGCAGTTACCATCGAGGAGGGAACAATGGCTACACCTTC. This sequence encodes CASSYHRGGNNGYTF.

The rearrangement joins TRBV6-6 to TRBJ2-5; 10 nucleotides align to TRBD1. The CDR3 contains 15 residues. Germline lookup yields CDR1 MNHNY and CDR2 SVGAGI (reference sequence). V lost 4 bases to trimming and J lost 5 bases; unmatched junction nucleotides: 7. The CDR3 protein is CASSWTGGEWETQYF. CDR3 sequence (DNA): TGTGCCAGCAGTTGGACAGGGGGTGAGTGGGAGACCCAGTACTTC.

V gene TRBV6-1 combines with J gene TRBJ2-1; D gene ambiguous. Between the trimmed V and J ends, which lost 1 base and 5 bases, there was a span of 12 bases. CDR3 length: 15 residues. Germline values: CDR1 MNHNS, CDR2 SASEGT. The CDR3 DNA sequence: TGTGCCAGCAGTGAAGGGCAGTCCTTTGACAATGAGCAGTTCTTC. It yields the protein CASSEGQSFDNEQFF.

This clone was observed a single time. The genes are TRBV27 and TRBJ2-5, with TRBD2 matching over 16 bases. The J call may not be correct, given that the DNA end is closer to TRBJ2-7. CDR1 and CDR2 (germline): MNHEY, SMNVEV (reference sequence). This CDR3 region has 15 residues. Here the CDR3 reads CASRGLAGGTHEQYF. In nucleotides, the CDR3 is TGTGCCAGCAGGGGACTAGCGGGAGGGACACACGAGCAGTACTTC.

This clone turned up a few times. V gene TRBV5-1 combines with J gene TRBJ1-2; D remains unclear. The CDR3 has 14 amino acids. Germline V lookup: CDR1 SGHRS, CDR2 YFSETQ. V was trimmed by 2 bases and J by 0 bases, leaving 8 bases between them. The CDR3 spells CASSFEAANYGYTF. CDR3 bases: TGCGCCAGCAGCTTCGAGGCGGCTAACTATGGCTACACCTTC.

This clone was counted between two and nine times. The CDR3 bases are TGTGCCAGCAGCTTGCCCGGGACCCAAAAAGCCTCACCCCTCCACTTT. This gives the protein CASSLPGTQKASPLHF. V is TRBV7-8 and J is TRBJ1-6; possible D gene TRBD1, 5 bases. The CDR3 consists of 16 residues. Germline loops: CDR1 SGHVS, CDR2 FQNEAQ. The V end lost 3 bases, the J end lost 10 bases, and 19 bases lay between the germline ends.

J is TRBJ1-4 and V is TRBV19; 7 nucleotides match TRBD1. The CDR3 is 15 amino acids. The germline V gene encodes CDR1 LNHDA and CDR2 SQIVND (reference sequence). V shed 4 bases and J 5 bases; nucleotides not matched to a gene: 7. As DNA, the CDR3 is TGTGCCAGTAGTACCCCCGGGACAGCGAATGAAAAACTGTTTTTT. Translated: CASSTPGTANEKLFF.

This clone was counted once. V gene TRBV5-3 combines with J gene TRBJ1-3; 9 nucleotides line up with TRBD1. TRBV5-3 is an ORF, and what it does is uncertain. The length of the CDR3 is 18 residues. J gave up 0 bases and V 2 bases, and 9 bases lay outside the gene matches. This CDR3 reads CARSFGQGWTFSGNTIYF. CDR3 in DNA: TGTGCCAGAAGCTTCGGACAGGGGTGGACCTTCTCTGGAAACACCATATATTTT.

The V call is TRBV5-1, the J call TRBJ2-2; 8 bases fit TRBD2. Germline V gene lookup returns CDR1 SGHRS and CDR2 YFSETQ. Trimming cost V 2 bases and J 0 bases; bases outside gene matches: 3. The CDR3 is 16 residues long. The DNA of the CDR3 is TGCGCCAGCAGCTTCCTTAGCGGGACGAACACCGGGGAGCTGTTTTTT. It codes for CASSFLSGTNTGELFF.

This clone was picked up a small number of times. The V and J genes are TRBV30 and TRBJ1-1; 8 nucleotides match TRBD1. Germline CDR1 and CDR2: GTSNPN and SVGIG (reference sequence). There are 15 residues in the CDR3. V trimming: 3 bases; J trimming: 6 bases; junction bases outside the gene matches: 12. CDR3: CAWSLTRTGRAEAFF. CDR3 coding DNA: TGTGCCTGGAGCTTAACCAGGACAGGGCGGGCTGAAGCTTTCTTT.

The V call is TRBV10-2, the J call TRBJ1-5, with D possibly matching TRBD1 (5 bases). Per germline, CDR1 WSHSY and CDR2 SAAADI. The CDR3 runs 13 residues. V was cut by 3 bases and J by 5 bases, with 8 bases left in between. The CDR3 here is CASSDRRDQPQHF. In nucleotides, the CDR3 is TGCGCCAGCAGTGACCGCAGGGATCAGCCCCAGCATTTT.

This chain joins TRBV9 and TRBJ2-4; D gene ambiguous. The CDR3 loop spans 14 amino acids. Germline V gives CDR1 SGDLS, CDR2 YYNGEE. V was trimmed by 0 bases and J by 3 bases, leaving 7 bases between them. The CDR3 spells CASSVGLGKNIQYF. CDR3 DNA: TGTGCCAGCAGCGTAGGGTTAGGCAAAAACATTCAGTACTTC.

The chain is built from TRBV18 and TRBJ1-4; D is unclear. CDR1 is KGHSH and CDR2 is LQKENI in the germline V gene. V lost 3 bases, J lost 0 bases, and 11 bases lay in between. This CDR3 comprises 16 residues. This CDR3 reads CASSPAAASTNEKLFF. CDR3 in DNA: TGTGCCAGCTCACCTGCGGCAGCCTCAACTAATGAAAAACTGTTTTTT.

The chain has TRBV2 and TRBJ2-3, with a weak D call TRBD2 (6 bases). Germline CDR1 and CDR2: SNHLY and FYNNEI. The CDR3 has 15 amino acids. Trimming pared 5 bases from V and 6 bases from J, leaving 18 bases between. CDR3 protein: CASSQIAATADTQYF. CDR3 nucleotide sequence: TGTGCCAGCAGTCAGATAGCGGCAACGGCGGATACGCAGTATTTT.

The chain uses TRBV18 and TRBJ2-3; D not certain. Germline CDR1 and CDR2: KGHSH and LQKENI. Trimming cost V 0 bases and J 3 bases, with 4 bases left between them. This CDR3 region has 13 residues. CDR3 in amino acids: CASSPPVTDTQYF. The CDR3 DNA reads TGTGCCAGCTCACCACCGGTTACAGATACGCAGTATTTT.

This clone showed up just a few times. This chain links TRBV5-6 with TRBJ2-7; 10 positions match TRBD2. Germline V gene sequence: CDR1 SGHDT, CDR2 YYEEEE. The CDR3 loop spans 16 amino acids. Losses at the gene ends were 1 base for V and 7 bases for J; bases not matched to a gene: 11. The CDR3 sequence is CASSLFLASGRGEQYF. CDR3 bases: TGTGCCAGCAGCTTGTTTCTGGCTAGCGGGAGAGGTGAGCAGTACTTC. Looking up the rest from reference TRBV5-6 and TRBJ2-7 gives the full variable domain: DAGVTQSPTHLIKTRGQQVTLRCSPKSGHDTVSWYQQALGQGPQFIFQYYEEEERQRGNFPDRFSGHQFPNYSSELNVNALLLGDSALYLCASSLFLASGRGEQYFGPGTRLTVT.

This clone came up once. The CDR3 protein is CSVDGSQETQYF. In DNA, the CDR3 is TGCAGCGTTGATGGCAGCCAAGAGACCCAGTACTTC. V gene TRBV29-1 combines with J gene TRBJ2-5; D not resolved. CDR3 size: 12 residues. V was shortened by 3 bases and J by 1 base, with 6 bases between the two germline ends. Germline V gene lookup returns CDR1 SQVTM and CDR2 ANQGSEA.

This clone was counted between two and nine times. The chain carries TRBV7-2 and TRBJ1-5; weak D call: TRBD1 (6 bases). V was clipped by 5 bases and J by 7 bases, with 12 bases between them. Germline CDR1 reads SGHTA; CDR2 reads FQGNSA. This CDR3 is built from 13 residues. CDR3 coding DNA: TGTGCCAGCAGCGCACAGGGTTACCAGCCCCAGCATTTT. It codes for CASSAQGYQPQHF.

The rearrangement links TRBV14 to TRBJ2-2; D not certain. Germline CDR1 SGHDN, CDR2 FVKESK. Between the trimmed V and J ends, which lost 1 base and 6 bases, there was a span of 6 bases. The CDR3 is 13 residues long. CDR3 DNA: TGTGCCAGCAGCCAAGTACTTTCCGGGGAGCTGTTTTTT. Amino acids: CASSQVLSGELFF.

The chain employs TRBV19 and TRBJ2-7, with 9 bases fitting TRBD1. Germline V gives CDR1 LNHDA, CDR2 SQIVND (reference sequence). The CDR3 is 15 amino acids. The V gene end was trimmed by 1 base and the J gene end by 5 bases; junction bases not matched to a gene: 6. The CDR3 nucleotides are TGTGCCAGTAGTATAGTAGGGACAGGGAAGGACGAGCAGTACTTC. This encodes CASSIVGTGKDEQYF.

The V call is TRBV11-2, the J call TRBJ1-2, with D possibly being TRBD1 (5 bases). Looked up from germline, CDR1 is SGHAT and CDR2 is FQNNGV. V lost 5 bases to trimming and J lost 1 base, with 14 bases between them. The CDR3 length is 15 residues. DNA for the CDR3: TGTGCCAGCAGCCGGGGCCTGGGCGGTAACTATGGCTACACCTTC. Residues: CASSRGLGGNYGYTF.

The chain has TRBV6-6 and TRBJ1-6, with D uncertain. Germline V CDR1 and CDR2: MNHNY, SVGAGI (reference sequence). Trimming cost V 5 bases and J 11 bases, with 13 bases left between them. The CDR3 extends over 13 amino acids. The CDR3 spells CASSNNERAPLHF. The CDR3 DNA reads as TGTGCCAGCAGTAACAATGAAAGGGCACCCCTCCACTTT.

The chain joins TRBV5-1 to TRBJ2-5, with 9 nucleotides matching TRBD2. Germline V gene lookup returns CDR1 SGHRS and CDR2 YFSETQ. The V segment lost 0 bases and the J segment 2 bases; nucleotides outside the gene matches: 8. The length of the CDR3 is 17 residues. This CDR3 reads CASSLGGGAPWQETQYF. Written as DNA, the CDR3 is TGCGCCAGCAGCTTGGGCGGGGGGGCCCCGTGGCAAGAGACCCAGTACTTC.

The chain carries TRBV5-1 and TRBJ2-7; 7 bases are a match to TRBD2. This CDR3 comprises 17 residues. CDR1 and CDR2 from the germline V gene are SGHRS and YFSETQ. J was trimmed by 0 bases and V by 2 bases; bases with no gene match: 11. CDR3 region: CASSFEGAGPSSYEQYF. Here the CDR3 DNA reads TGCGCCAGCAGCTTCGAGGGAGCGGGGCCGAGCTCCTACGAGCAGTACTTC.

This clone came up once. This CDR3 reads CASSIRTSGANVLTF. CDR3 DNA sequence: TGTGCCAGTAGTATCCGGACCTCTGGGGCCAACGTCCTGACTTTC. The chain joins TRBV19 to TRBJ2-6; no firm D call. The CDR3 has 15 amino acids. CDR1 is LNHDA, CDR2 SQIVND, per germline (reference sequence). Trimming pared 3 bases from V and 0 bases from J, leaving 6 bases between.